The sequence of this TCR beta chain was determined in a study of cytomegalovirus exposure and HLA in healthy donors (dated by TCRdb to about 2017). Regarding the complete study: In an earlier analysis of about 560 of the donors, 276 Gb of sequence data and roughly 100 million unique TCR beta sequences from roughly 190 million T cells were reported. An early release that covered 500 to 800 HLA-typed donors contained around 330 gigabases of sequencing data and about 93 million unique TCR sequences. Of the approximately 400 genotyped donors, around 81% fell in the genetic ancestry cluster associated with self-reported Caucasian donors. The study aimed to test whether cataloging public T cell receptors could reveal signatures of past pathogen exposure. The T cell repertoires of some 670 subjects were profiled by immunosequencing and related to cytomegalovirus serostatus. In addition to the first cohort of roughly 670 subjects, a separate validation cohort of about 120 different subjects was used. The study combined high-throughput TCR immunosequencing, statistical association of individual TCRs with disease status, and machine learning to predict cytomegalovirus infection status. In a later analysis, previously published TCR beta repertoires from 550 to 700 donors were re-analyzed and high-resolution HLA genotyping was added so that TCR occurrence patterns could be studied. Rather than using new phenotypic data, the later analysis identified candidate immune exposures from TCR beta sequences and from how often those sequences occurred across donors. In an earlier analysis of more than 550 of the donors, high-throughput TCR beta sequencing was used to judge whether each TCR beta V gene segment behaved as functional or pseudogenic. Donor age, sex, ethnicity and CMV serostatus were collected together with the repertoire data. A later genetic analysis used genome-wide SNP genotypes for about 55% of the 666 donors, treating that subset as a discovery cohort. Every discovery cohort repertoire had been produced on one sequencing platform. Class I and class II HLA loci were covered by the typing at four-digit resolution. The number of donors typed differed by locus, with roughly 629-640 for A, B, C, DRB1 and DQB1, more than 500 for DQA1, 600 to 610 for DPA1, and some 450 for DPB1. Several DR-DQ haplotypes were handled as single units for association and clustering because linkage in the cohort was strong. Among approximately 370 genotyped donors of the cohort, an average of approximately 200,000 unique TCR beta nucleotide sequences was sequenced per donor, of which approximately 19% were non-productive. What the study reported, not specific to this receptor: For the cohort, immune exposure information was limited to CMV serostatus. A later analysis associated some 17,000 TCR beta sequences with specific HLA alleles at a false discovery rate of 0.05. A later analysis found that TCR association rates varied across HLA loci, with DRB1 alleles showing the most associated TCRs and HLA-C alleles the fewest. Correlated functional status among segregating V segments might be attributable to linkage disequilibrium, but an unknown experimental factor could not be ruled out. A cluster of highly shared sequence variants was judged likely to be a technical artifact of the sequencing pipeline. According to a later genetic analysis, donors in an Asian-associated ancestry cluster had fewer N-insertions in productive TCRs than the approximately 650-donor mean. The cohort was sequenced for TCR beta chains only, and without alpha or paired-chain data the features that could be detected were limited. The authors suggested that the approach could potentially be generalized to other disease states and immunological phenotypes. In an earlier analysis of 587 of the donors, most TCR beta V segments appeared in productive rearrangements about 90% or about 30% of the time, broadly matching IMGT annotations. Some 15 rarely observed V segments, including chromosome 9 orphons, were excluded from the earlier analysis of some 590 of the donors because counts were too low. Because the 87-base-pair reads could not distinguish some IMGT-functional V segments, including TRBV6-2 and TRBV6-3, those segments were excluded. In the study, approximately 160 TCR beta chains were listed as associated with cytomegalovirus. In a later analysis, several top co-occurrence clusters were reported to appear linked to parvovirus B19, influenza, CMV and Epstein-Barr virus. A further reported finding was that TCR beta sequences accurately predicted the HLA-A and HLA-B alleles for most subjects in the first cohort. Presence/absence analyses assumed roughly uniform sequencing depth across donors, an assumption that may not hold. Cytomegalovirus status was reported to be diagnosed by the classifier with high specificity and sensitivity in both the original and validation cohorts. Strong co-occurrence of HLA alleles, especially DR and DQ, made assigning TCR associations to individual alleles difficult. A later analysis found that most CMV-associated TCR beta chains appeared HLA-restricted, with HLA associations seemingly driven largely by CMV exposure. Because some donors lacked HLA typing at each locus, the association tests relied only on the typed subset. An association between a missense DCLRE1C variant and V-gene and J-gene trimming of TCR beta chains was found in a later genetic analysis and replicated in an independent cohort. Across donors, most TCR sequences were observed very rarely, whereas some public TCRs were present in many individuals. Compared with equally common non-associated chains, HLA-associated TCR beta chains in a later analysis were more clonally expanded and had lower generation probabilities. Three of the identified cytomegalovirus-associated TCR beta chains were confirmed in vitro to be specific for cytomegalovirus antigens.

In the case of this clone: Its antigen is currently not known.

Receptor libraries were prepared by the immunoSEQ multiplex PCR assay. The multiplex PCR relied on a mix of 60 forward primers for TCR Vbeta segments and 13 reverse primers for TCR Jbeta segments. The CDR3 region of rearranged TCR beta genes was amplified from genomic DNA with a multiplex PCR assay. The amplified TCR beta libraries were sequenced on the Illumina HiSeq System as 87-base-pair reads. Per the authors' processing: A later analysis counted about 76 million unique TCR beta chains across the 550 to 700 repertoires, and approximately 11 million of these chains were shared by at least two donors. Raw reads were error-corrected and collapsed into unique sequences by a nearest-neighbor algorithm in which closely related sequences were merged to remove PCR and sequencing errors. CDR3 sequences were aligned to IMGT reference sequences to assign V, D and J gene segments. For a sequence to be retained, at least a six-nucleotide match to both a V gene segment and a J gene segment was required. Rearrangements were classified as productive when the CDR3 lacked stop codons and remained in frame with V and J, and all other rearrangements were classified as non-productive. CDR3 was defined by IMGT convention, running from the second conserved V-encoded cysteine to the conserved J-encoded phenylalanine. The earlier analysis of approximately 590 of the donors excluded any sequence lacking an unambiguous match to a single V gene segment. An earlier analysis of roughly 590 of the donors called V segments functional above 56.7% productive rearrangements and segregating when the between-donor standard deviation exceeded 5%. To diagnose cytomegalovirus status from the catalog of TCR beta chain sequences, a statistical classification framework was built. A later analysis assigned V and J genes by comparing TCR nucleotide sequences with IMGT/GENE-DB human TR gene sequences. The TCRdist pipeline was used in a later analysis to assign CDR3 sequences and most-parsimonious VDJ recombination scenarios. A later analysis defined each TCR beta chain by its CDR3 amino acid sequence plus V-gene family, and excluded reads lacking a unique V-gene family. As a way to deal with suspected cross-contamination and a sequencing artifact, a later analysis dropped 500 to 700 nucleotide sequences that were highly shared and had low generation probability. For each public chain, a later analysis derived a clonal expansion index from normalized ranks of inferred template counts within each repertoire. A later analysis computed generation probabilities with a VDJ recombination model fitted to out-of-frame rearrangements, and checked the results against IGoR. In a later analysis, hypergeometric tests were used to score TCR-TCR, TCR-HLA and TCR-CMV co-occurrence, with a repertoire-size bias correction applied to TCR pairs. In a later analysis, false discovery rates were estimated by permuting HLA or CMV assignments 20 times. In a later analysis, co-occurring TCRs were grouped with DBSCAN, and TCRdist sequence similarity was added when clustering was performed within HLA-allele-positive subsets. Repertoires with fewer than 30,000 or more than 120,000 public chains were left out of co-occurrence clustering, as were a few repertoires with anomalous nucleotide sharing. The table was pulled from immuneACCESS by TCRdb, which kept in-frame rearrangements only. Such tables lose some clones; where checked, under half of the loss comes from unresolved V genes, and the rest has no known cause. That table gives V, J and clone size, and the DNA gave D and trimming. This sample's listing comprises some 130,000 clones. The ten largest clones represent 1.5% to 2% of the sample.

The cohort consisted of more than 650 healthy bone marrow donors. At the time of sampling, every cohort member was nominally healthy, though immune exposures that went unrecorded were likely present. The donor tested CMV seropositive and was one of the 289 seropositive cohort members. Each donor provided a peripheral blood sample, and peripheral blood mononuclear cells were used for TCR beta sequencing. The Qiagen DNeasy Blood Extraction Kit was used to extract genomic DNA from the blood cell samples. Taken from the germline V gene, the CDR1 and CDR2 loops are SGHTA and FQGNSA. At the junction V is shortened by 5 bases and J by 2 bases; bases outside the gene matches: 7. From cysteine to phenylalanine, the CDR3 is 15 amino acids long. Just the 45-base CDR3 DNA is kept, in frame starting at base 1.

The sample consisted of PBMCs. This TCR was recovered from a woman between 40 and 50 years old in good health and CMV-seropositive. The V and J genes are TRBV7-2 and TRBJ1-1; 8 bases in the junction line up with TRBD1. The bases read TGTGCCAGCAGCCCGACAGGGGCCCTTAACACTGAAGCTTTCTTT. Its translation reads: CASSPTGALNTEAFF.